This note documents a single T cell receptor (beta chain) sequence. Its antigen remains unknown. TCRdb keeps only in-frame clones here, not all; method: immunoSEQ multiplex PCR. The sample has 70,000 to 75,000 clones, 80% to 85% seen once; the top ten hold 9% to 9.5%. This record comes from a study of PD-L1 blockade in urothelial cancer. About the study: Blood underwent analysis 3 weeks (second dose) and 6 weeks after treatment began. Peripheral blood specimens exhibited a median yield of approximately 140,000 T cells.

This sample's time point: pretreatment peripheral blood. The CDR3 consists of 13 residues. The germline V gene encodes CDR1 SEHNR and CDR2 FQNEAQ (reference sequence). Trimming took 4 bases from V and 2 from J, leaving 5 bases between them. General study findings and limits: Sub-median blood TCR clonality before treatment predicted longer survival.

The rearrangement uses TRBV7-9 and TRBJ2-2; D unresolved. The material sequenced was PBMCs, taken around atezolizumab (anti-PD-L1) treatment. This sequence was found in a woman in her 70s with urothelial cancer. The CDR3 region is CASSYINTGELFF. The CDR3 coding sequence is TGTGCCAGCAGCTATATAAACACCGGGGAGCTGTTTTTT.